The T cell receptor beta chain under discussion was sequenced for a study of blood T cell repertoires in COVID-19. At the level of the study: Acute-phase and convalescent COVID-19 samples originated in the United States, Italy and Spain. The cDNA or gDNA used as material had been derived from T cells, B-cell-depleted T cells, or PBMCs.

Clones were read by immunoSEQ multiplex PCR, and TCRdb kept only the in-frame ones, dropping some. Of hundreds of thousands of clones in the sample, roughly 80% were seen once. The CDR3 runs 15 residues. The germline V gene has CDR1 SNHLY and CDR2 FYNNEI. V shed 9 bases and J shed 0 bases, with 12 bases lying between them. The chain is built from TRBV2 and TRBJ1-6; D is perhaps TRBD1 (5 bases). This sequence originates from a man at least 80 years old with acute or convalescent COVID-19. Sequenced material: peripheral blood. The chain's CDR3 is CASTQVYSYNSPLHF. In DNA form, the CDR3 reads TGTGCCAGTACACAGGTCTACTCCTATAATTCACCCCTCCACTTT.